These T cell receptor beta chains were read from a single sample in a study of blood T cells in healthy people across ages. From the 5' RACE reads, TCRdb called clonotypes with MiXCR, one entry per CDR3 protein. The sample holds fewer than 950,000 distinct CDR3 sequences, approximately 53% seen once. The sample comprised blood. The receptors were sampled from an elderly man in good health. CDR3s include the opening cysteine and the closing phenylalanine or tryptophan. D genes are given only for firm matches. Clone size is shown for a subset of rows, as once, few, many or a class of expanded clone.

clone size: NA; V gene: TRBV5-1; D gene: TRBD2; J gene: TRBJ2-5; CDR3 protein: CASSSSGGSVRETQYF; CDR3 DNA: TGCGCCAGCAGCTCCTCTGGCGGGAGTGTTCGGGAGACCCAGTACTTC
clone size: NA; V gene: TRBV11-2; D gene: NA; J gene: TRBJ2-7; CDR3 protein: CASSPLSWAAEHEQYF; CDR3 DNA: TGTGCCAGCAGCCCGCTGTCGTGGGCAGCGGAACACGAGCAGTACTTC
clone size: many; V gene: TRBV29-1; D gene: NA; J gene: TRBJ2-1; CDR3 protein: CSLGFGDNEQFF; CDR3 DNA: TGCAGCTTGGGTTTTGGTGACAATGAGCAGTTCTTC
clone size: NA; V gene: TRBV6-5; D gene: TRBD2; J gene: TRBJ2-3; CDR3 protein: CASSSISGSTDTQYF; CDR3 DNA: TGTGCCAGCAGTTCCATTAGCGGGAGCACAGATACGCAGTATTTT
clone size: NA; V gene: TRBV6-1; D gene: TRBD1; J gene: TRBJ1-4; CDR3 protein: CASSVDRGDEKLFF; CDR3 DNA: TGTGCCAGCAGCGTTGACAGGGGTGATGAAAAACTGTTTTTT
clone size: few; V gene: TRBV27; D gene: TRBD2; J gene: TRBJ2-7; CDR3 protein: CASSPSGGSSYEQYF; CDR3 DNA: TGTGCCAGCAGTCCGTCGGGCGGGAGCTCCTACGAGCAGTACTTC
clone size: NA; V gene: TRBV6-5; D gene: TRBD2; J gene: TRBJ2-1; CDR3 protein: CASSLAGVTHNEQFF; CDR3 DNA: TGTGCCAGCAGTTTAGCGGGAGTCACCCACAATGAGCAGTTCTTC
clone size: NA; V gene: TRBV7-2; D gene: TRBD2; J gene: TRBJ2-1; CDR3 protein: CASSIGLAGVYEQFF; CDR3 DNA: TGTGCCAGCAGCATCGGACTAGCGGGAGTCTATGAGCAGTTCTTC
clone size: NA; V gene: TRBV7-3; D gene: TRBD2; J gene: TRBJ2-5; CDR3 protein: CASSLGTSGSGQETQYF; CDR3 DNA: TGTGCCAGCAGCTTAGGGACTAGCGGGAGCGGCCAAGAGACCCAGTACTTC
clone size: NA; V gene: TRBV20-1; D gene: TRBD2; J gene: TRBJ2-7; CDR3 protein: CSAERPPFTSGRTNEQYF; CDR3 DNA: TGCAGTGCTGAACGACCCCCTTTCACTAGCGGGAGGACCAACGAGCAGTACTTC
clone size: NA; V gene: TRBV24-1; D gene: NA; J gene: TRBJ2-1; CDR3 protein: CATSDPGRREQFF; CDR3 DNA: TGTGCCACCAGTGATCCAGGGAGGAGGGAGCAGTTCTTC
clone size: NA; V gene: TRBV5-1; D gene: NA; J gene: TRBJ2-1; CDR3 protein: CASSLGSSINEQFF; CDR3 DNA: TGCGCCAGCAGCTTGGGTAGTAGTATCAATGAGCAGTTCTTC
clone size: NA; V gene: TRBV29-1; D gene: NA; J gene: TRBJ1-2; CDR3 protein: CSVHGGVYGYTF; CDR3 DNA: TGCAGCGTTCACGGGGGGGTCTATGGCTACACCTTC
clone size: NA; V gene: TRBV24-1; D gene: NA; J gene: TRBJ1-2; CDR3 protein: CATSSHGRYGYTF; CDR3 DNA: TGTGCCACCAGTTCCCACGGTCGCTATGGCTACACCTTC
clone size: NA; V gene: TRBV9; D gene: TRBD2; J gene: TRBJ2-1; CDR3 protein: CASSLQLAGDEQFF; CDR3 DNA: TGTGCCAGCAGCTTGCAACTAGCGGGAGATGAGCAGTTCTTC
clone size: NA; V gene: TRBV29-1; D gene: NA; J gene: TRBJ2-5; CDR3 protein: CSVEQNQETQYF; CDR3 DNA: TGCAGCGTTGAACAGAACCAAGAGACCCAGTACTTC
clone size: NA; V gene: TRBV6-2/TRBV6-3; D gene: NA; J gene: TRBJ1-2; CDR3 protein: CASTRDLLNGYTF; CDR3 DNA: TGTGCCAGCACTCGGGACCTTCTGAATGGCTACACCTTC
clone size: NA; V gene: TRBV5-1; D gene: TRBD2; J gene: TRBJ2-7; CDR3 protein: CASSLALSGAGALSYEQYF; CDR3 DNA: TGCGCCAGCAGCTTGGCTCTTTCCGGAGCGGGGGCACTCTCCTACGAGCAGTACTTC
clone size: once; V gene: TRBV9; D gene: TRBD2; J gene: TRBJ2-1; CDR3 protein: CASSSRLAGGREQFF; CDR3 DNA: TGTGCCAGCAGCTCCCGGCTAGCGGGAGGACGGGAGCAGTTCTTC
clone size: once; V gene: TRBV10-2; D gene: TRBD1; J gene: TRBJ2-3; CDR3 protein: CASSETGGLHRYAYF; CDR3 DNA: TGCGCCAGCAGTGAGACAGGGGGCTTGCACAGATACGCGTATTTT
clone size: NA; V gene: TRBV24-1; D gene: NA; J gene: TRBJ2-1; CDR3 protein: CATSDPVRGPGYNEQFF; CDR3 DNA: TGTGCCACCAGTGACCCTGTTAGAGGGCCTGGCTACAATGAGCAGTTCTTC
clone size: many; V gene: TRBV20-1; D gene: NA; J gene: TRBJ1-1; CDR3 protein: CSARDGEGRAREWAFF; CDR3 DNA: TGCAGTGCTAGAGATGGGGAAGGCCGCGCGCGTGAATGGGCTTTCTTT
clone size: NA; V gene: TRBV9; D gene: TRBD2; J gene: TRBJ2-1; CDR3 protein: CAGSPRASGGQAEQFF; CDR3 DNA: TGTGCCGGCAGCCCCCGGGCTAGCGGGGGGCAGGCTGAGCAGTTCTTC
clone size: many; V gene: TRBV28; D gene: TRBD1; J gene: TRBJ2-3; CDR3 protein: CASRGQGALGYAYF; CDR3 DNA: TGTGCCAGCAGAGGACAGGGGGCGCTCGGATACGCGTATTTT
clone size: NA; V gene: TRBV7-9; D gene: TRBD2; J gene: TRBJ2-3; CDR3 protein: CASSLDREAHRYAYF; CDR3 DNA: TGTGCCAGCAGCTTAGACCGGGAGGCGCACAGATACGCGTATTTT
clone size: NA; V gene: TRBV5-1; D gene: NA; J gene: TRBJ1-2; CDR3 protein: CASSRGGQSSAYTF; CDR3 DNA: TGCGCCAGCAGCCGGGGTGGACAGTCCTCTGCCTACACCTTC
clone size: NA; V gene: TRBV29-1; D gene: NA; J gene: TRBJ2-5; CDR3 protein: CSVVGVGNEQYF; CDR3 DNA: TGCAGCGTTGTCGGGGTGGGAAATGAGCAGTACTTC
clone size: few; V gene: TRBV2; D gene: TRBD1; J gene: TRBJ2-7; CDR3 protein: CASSEGTGIYEQYF; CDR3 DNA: TGTGCCAGCAGTGAAGGGACAGGGATCTACGAGCAGTACTTC
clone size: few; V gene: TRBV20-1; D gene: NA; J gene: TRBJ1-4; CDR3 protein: CSARDRPATNEKLFF; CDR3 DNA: TGCAGTGCTAGGGATCGACCCGCAACTAATGAAAAACTGTTTTTT
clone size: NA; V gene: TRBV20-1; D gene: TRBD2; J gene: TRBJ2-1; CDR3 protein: CSAMGLATEQFF; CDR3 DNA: TGCAGTGCCATGGGACTAGCTACTGAGCAGTTCTTC
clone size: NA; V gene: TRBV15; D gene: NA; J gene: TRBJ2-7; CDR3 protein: CATSPPGTQTYEQYF; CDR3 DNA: TGTGCCACCAGTCCCCCAGGGACGCAGACCTACGAGCAGTACTTC
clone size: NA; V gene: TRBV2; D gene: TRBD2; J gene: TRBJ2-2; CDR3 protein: CASSILATNTGELFF; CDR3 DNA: TGTGCCAGCAGTATACTAGCGACTAACACCGGGGAGCTGTTTTTT
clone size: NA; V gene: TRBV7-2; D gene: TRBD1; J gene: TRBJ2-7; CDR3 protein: CASSRSTGTAVHEQYF; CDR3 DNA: TGTGCCAGCAGCCGGTCAACCGGGACAGCGGTTCACGAGCAGTACTTC
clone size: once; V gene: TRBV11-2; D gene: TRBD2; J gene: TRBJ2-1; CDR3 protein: CASSPKLAGNNEQFF; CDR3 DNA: TGTGCCAGCAGCCCCAAGCTAGCGGGAAACAATGAGCAGTTCTTC
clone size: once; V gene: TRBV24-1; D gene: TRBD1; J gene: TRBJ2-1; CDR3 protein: CATSDSGGHSYNEQFF; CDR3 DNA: TGTGCCACCAGTGATTCAGGGGGCCACTCCTACAATGAGCAGTTCTTC
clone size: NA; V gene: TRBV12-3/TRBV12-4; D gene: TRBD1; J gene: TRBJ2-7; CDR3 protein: CASRGQGLSSYEQYF; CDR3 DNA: TGTGCCAGCAGGGGACAGGGCCTGAGCTCCTACGAGCAGTACTTC
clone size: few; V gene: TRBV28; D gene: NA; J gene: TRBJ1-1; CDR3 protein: CASRGRNTEAFF; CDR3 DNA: TGTGCCAGTAGGGGGAGGAACACTGAAGCTTTCTTT
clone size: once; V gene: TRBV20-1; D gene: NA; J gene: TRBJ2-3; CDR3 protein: CSARCREHRYAYF; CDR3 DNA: TGCAGTGCTAGATGTAGGGAGCACAGATACGCGTATTTT
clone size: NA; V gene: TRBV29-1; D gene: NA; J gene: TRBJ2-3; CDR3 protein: CSAINGDTQYF; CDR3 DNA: TGCAGCGCCATCAACGGAGATACGCAGTATTTT
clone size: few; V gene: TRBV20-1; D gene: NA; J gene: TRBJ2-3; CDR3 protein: CSAPRGGGSTDTQYF; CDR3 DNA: TGCAGTGCTCCGCGTGGAGGCGGTAGCACAGATACGCAGTATTTT
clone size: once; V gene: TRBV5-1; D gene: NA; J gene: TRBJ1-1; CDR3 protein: CASSLRAGANTEAFF; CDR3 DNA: TGCGCCAGCAGCCTGCGTGCAGGCGCGAACACTGAAGCTTTCTTT
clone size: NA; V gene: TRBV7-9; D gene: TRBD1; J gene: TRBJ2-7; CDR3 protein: CASSPRDRHGYEQYF; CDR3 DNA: TGTGCCAGCAGCCCGAGGGACAGGCATGGGTACGAGCAGTACTTC
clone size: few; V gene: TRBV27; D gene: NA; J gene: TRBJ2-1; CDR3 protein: CASSRSVSYNEQFF; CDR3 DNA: TGTGCCAGCAGTAGATCAGTCTCCTACAATGAGCAGTTCTTC
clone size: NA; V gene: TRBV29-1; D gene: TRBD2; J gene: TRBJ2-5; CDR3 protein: CSVDRLAVYNEQYF; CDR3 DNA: TGCAGCGTTGACAGACTAGCGGTTTACAATGAGCAGTACTTC
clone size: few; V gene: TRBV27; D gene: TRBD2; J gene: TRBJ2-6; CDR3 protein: CATLTSSYSGANVLTF; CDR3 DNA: TGTGCCACTTTGACTAGCAGCTACTCTGGGGCCAACGTCCTGACTTTC